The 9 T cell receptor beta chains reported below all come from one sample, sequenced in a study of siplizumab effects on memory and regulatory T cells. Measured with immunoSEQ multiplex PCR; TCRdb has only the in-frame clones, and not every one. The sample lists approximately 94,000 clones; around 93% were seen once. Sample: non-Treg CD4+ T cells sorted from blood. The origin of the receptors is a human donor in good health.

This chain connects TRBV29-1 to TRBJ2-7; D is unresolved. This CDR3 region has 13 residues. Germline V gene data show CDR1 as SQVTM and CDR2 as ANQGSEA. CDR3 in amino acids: CASTGRTGYEQYF. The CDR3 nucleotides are TGCGCTTCTACCGGACGGACCGGTTACGAGCAGTACTTC.

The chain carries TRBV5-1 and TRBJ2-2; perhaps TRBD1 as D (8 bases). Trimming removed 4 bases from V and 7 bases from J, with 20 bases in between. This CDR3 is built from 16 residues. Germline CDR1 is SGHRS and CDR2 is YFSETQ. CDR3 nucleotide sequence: TGCGCCAGCAGCCCTGGAGGACAGGGAGGGGTCGGGGAGCTGTTTTTT. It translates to CASSPGGQGGVGELFF. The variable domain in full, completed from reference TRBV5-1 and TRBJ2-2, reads KAGVTQTPRYLIKTRGQQVTLSCSPISGHRSVSWYQQTPGQGLQFLFEYFSETQRNKGNFPGRFSGRQFSNSRSEMNVSTLELGDSALYLCASSPGGQGGVGELFFGEGSRLTVL.

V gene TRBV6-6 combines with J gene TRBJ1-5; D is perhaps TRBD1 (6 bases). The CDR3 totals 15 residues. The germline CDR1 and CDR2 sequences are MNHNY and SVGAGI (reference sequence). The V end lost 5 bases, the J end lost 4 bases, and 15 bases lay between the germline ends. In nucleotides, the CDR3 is TGTGCCAGCAGTCAGGACAGAATCAGGAATCAGCCCCAGCATTTT. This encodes CASSQDRIRNQPQHF.

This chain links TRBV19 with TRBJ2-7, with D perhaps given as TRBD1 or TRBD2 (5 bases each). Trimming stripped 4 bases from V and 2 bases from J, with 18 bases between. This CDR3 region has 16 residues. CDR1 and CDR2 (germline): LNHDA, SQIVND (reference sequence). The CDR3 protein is CASSTRSGGQAYEQYF. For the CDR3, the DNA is TGTGCCAGTAGTACTAGGTCCGGAGGACAAGCCTACGAGCAGTACTTC.

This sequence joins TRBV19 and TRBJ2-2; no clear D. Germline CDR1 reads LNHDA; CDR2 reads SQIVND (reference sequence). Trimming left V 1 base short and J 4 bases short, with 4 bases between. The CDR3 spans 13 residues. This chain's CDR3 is CASSIASTGELFF. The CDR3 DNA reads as TGTGCCAGTAGTATAGCTTCCACCGGGGAGCTGTTTTTT.

CDR3: CASSEGRVSGNTIYF. The CDR3 nucleotides are TGTGCCAGCAGTGAAGGGAGGGTCTCTGGAAACACCATATATTTT. This sequence joins TRBV25-1 and TRBJ1-3; no clear D. This CDR3 has 15 residues. Germline values: CDR1 MGHDK, CDR2 SYGVNS. V was pared by 2 bases and J by 0 bases, with 8 bases between.

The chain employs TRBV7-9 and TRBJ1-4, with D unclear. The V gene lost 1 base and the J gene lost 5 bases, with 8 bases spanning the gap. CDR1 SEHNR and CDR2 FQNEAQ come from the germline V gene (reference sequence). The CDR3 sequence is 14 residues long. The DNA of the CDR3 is TGTGCCAGCAGCTTAGGGGGAAAGAATGAAAAACTGTTTTTT. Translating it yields CASSLGGKNEKLFF.

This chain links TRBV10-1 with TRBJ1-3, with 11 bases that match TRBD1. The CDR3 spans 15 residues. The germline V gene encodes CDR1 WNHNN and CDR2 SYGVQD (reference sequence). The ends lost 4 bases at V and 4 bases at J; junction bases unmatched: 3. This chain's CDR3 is CASSADRGRGNTIYF. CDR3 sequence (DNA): TGCGCCAGCAGTGCGGACAGGGGGCGAGGAAACACCATATATTTT.

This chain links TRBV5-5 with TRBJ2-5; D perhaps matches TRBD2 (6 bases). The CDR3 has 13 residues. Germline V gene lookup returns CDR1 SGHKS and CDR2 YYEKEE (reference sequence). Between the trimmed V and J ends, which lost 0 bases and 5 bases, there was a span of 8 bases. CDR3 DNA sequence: TGTGCCAGCAGCTTGGACGGGAGTGAGACCCAGTACTTC. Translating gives CASSLDGSETQYF.